This T cell receptor beta chain emerged from a study of regulatory T cells in long-lasting Graves disease. Findings and caveats of the study: Patients with persistent disease showed a bias toward TRBV28, TRBJ1-2 and TRBJ2-5.

To make TCR beta libraries, researchers used iRepertoire HTBI primers and Arm-PCR of CDR3 regions. Per the original data handling: Identification across samples found more than 55 TRBV and around 15 TRBJ segments. One entry per CDR3 protein results from TCRdb running MiXCR on the multiplex PCR reads. Clone size and V and J calls follow TCRdb, not the original study. The sample has 400,000 to 550,000 distinct CDR3 sequences, about 15% seen once; the top ten hold roughly 17%. Stated time point: newly diagnosed GD, antithyroid drugs for less than 3 months. There was RNA extracted from PBMCs, and the TCR library was made from it. The length of the CDR3 is 15 residues. V trimming: 5 bases; J trimming: 1 base; junction bases outside the gene matches: 6. Comment on this clonotype: Its antigen is unknown.

These data also formed part of another study, on T cells in Graves' hyperthyroidism and ophthalmopathy.

The V gene is TRBV12-3 or TRBV12-4, the J gene TRBJ1-1; 8 nucleotides match TRBD1. Sequencing used peripheral blood mononuclear cells (PBMCs), obtained at new diagnosis, from a patient treated with antithyroid drugs. The receptor comes from a woman in her 30s with Graves disease. The DNA for the CDR3 is TGTGCCAGCAGTGCCCTGGGACAGGAGAACACTGAAGCTTTCTTT. This encodes CASSALGQENTEAFF.